The next 21 T cell receptor beta chains were all read from a single sample in a study of T cell repertoires in cytomegalovirus infection. Their antigens are not known. TCRdb redid the calling of the reads with MiXCR, one entry per CDR3 protein. The sample records approximately 770,000 distinct CDR3 sequences, roughly 29% being singletons. This material consisted of cultured CD8+ T cells from PBMCs, taken from culture after CMV antigen stimulation. The receptors come from a human donor in good health (CMV status not recorded). Some clones in this sample may be carry-over from other donors' samples.

This clonotype was seen more than once but under ten times. The chain employs TRBV3-1 and TRBJ2-7; unclear D gene. Germline V gene sequence: CDR1 LGHDT, CDR2 YNNKEL (reference sequence). This CDR3 is 15 amino acids long. V was clipped by 3 bases and J by 7 bases, with 19 bases between them. CDR3 sequence reads: CASSQELSRSREQYF. The CDR3 nucleotides are TGTGCCAGCAGCCAGGAACTGAGTAGAAGTCGGGAGCAGTACTTC.

The chain uses TRBV2 and TRBJ2-5; D uncertain. V shed 8 bases and J shed 0 bases, with 13 bases lying between them. Germline V gene lookup returns CDR1 SNHLY and CDR2 FYNNEI. The CDR3 runs to 14 residues. The CDR3 sequence: CASSTWADQETQYF. CDR3 DNA: TGTGCCAGCTCAACTTGGGCGGACCAAGAGACCCAGTACTTC.

This clonotype occurred many times. Germline is not matched at one junction end, which may reflect a read error. V and J are TRBV7-7 and TRBJ2-5; 9 bases agree with TRBD2. This CDR3 has 18 residues. CDR1 SSHAT and CDR2 FNYEAQ come from the germline V gene (reference sequence). The chain's CDR3 is CASSNGGTSFDLEETQYF. CDR3 sequence (DNA): TGTGCTAGCAGCAACGGAGGGACTAGCTTCGATTTGGAAGAGACCCAGTACTTC.

In this sample, this clonotype turned up a few times. The genes are TRBV27 and TRBJ2-1; 9 nucleotides line up with TRBD2. Germline CDR1 reads MNHEY; CDR2 reads SMNVEV (reference sequence). This CDR3 has 15 residues. V lost 6 bases and J lost 0; bases outside the gene matches: 3. CDR3 protein: CASRGRGGSYNEQFF. The CDR3 nucleotides read TGTGCCAGCAGGGGGCGGGGGGGCTCCTACAATGAGCAGTTCTTC.

The sample holds many counts of this clonotype. The CDR3 sequence is CASSFSLGEQFF. The DNA for the CDR3 is TGTGCCAGCAGTTTTAGTCTTGGTGAGCAGTTCTTC. This chain joins TRBV6-6 and TRBJ2-1, with unresolved D. The CDR3 length is 12 residues. The V gene's germline CDR1 is MNHNY and CDR2 SVGAGI (reference sequence). V was cut by 4 bases and J by 9 bases, with 10 bases left in between.

The sample holds many counts of this clonotype. The chain is built from TRBV6-2 or TRBV6-3 and TRBJ1-1; 9 nucleotides line up with TRBD1. The CDR3 totals 15 residues. The V and J ends lost 5 bases and 2 bases, in that order; junction bases with no gene match: 6. CDR1 is MNHEY, CDR2 SVGEGT, per germline. DNA for the CDR3: TGTGCCAGCAGTGATCCGGGACAGGGAAACACTGAAGCTTTCTTT. Its translation: CASSDPGQGNTEAFF.

There are a few counts of this clonotype. The gene calls are TRBV20-1 and TRBJ1-2; D is ambiguous. The CDR3 sequence is 13 residues long. Trimming pared 2 bases from V and 8 bases from J, leaving 15 bases between. Per germline, CDR1 DFQATT and CDR2 SNEGSKA (reference sequence). The CDR3, as DNA: TGCAGTGCTAGAAGTGTTCAGGCCGAGGGCTACACCTTC. This codes for CSARSVQAEGYTF.

This clonotype was recorded a few times. The chain links TRBV28 to TRBJ2-3; possibly TRBD1 for D (6 bases). V was shortened by 4 bases and J by 3 bases, with 11 bases between the two germline ends. CDR3 length: 14 amino acids. Germline-derived CDR1 and CDR2 are MDHEN and SYDVKM. CDR3: CASSSYQGTDTQYF. The CDR3 nucleotides read TGTGCCAGCAGTTCCTACCAGGGGACAGATACGCAGTATTTT.

The J gene is TRBJ2-1, the V gene TRBV5-5, with TRBD2 identical over 7 bases. This CDR3 is 15 amino acids long. V trimming: 4 bases; J trimming: 4 bases; junction bases outside the gene matches: 8. The germline CDR1 and CDR2 sequences are SGHKS and YYEKEE (reference sequence). Here the CDR3 reads CASSDPPGLYNEQFF. CDR3 DNA sequence: TGTGCCAGCAGCGATCCTCCGGGACTATACAATGAGCAGTTCTTC.

This clonotype appeared a few times. The rearrangement links TRBV6-1 to TRBJ2-7; no clear D. The CDR3 is 14 amino acids. Between the trimmed V and J ends, which lost 4 bases and 2 bases, there was a span of 12 bases. The V gene's germline CDR1 is MNHNS and CDR2 SASEGT. CDR3 bases: TGTGCCAGCAGTGCGGCGATGGGTGCCTACGAGCAGTACGTC. This codes for CASSAAMGAYEQYV.

The chain carries TRBV29-1 and TRBJ2-2; 7 nucleotides align to TRBD2. The V gene end was trimmed by 3 bases and the J gene end by 6 bases; junction bases not matched to a gene: 4. This CDR3 has 13 amino acids. CDR1 is SQVTM, CDR2 ANQGSEA, per germline. The CDR3 DNA is TGCAGCGTTGATGGTCTAGCGGCCGGGGAGCTGTTTTTT. As protein: CSVDGLAAGELFF.

This clonotype was observed at least ten times. The CDR3 loop is CASITRVGIRYEQFF. CDR3 bases: TGTGCCAGCATCACGCGGGTGGGGATTAGGTATGAGCAGTTCTTC. This rearrangement joins TRBV7-8 to TRBJ2-1, with TRBD2 as a possible D gene (5 bases). Trimming pared 7 bases from V and 8 bases from J, leaving 21 bases between. CDR1 is SGHVS, CDR2 FQNEAQ, per germline. CDR3 size: 15 residues.

The rearrangement uses TRBV7-9 and TRBJ1-1; perhaps TRBD1 as D (5 bases). The V and J ends lost 9 bases and 3 bases respectively, with 8 bases between them. Looked up from germline, CDR1 is SEHNR and CDR2 is FQNEAQ (reference sequence). The CDR3 totals 11 residues. The DNA of the CDR3 is TGTGCCAGTGGGGGGGACACTGAAGCTTTCTTT. Amino acid sequence: CASGGDTEAFF.

This clonotype was found many times. This chain uses TRBV7-6 with TRBJ1-1; D possibly corresponds to TRBD1 (6 bases). The V gene's germline CDR1 is SGHVS and CDR2 FNYEAQ. The CDR3 runs to 16 residues. Trimming cost V 5 bases and J 0 bases, with 16 bases left between them. The CDR3 loop reads CASSGRTASMNTEAFF. CDR3 DNA sequence: TGTGCCAGCAGCGGGAGGACAGCAAGCATGAACACTGAAGCTTTCTTT.

This clonotype has more than one count but fewer than ten. The chain couples TRBV10-3 to TRBJ2-3; TRBD2 aligns across 11 bases. CDR1 is ENHRY and CDR2 is SYGVKD in the germline V gene. Trimming removed 6 bases from V and 1 base from J; junction bases left unmatched: 9. The CDR3 runs to 17 residues. The chain's CDR3 is CAIRKRPSGGRTDTQYF. In DNA, the CDR3 is TGTGCCATCAGAAAGAGGCCTAGCGGGGGGCGCACAGATACGCAGTATTTT.

V gene TRBV12-3 or TRBV12-4 combines with J gene TRBJ2-7, with 12 nucleotides matching TRBD2. Trimming removed 3 bases from V and 7 bases from J; junction bases left unmatched: 1. This CDR3 region has 13 residues. The CDR3 nucleotides are TGTGCCAGCAGTTTCGGACTAGCGGGGGAGCAGTACGTC. It is translated as CASSFGLAGEQYV.

Many counts were recorded for this clonotype. CDR3 amino acids: CATRSGTETQAFF. CDR3 in DNA: TGTGCCACCAGAAGTGGTACCGAGACTCAAGCTTTCTTT. The rearrangement links TRBV24-1 to TRBJ1-1; D not certain. In germline, CDR1 is KGHDR, CDR2 SFDVKD. Trimming removed 7 bases at V and 9 bases at J, with 17 bases between. CDR3 size: 13 residues.

This clonotype was found a few times. The CDR3 nucleotides are TGTGCCAGCAGCCCCATCTTAGCTAACTATGGCTACACCTTC. Translated, it gives CASSPILANYGYTF. The rearrangement joins TRBV27 to TRBJ1-2; D remains unclear. The germline V gene encodes CDR1 MNHEY and CDR2 SMNVEV (reference sequence). The CDR3 spans 14 residues. Trimming pared 6 bases from V and 0 bases from J, leaving 11 bases between.

This clonotype appeared a few times. The chain is built from TRBV29-1 and TRBJ2-3; 12 bases agree with TRBD1. Looked up from germline, CDR1 is SQVTM and CDR2 is ANQGSEA. With V trimmed by 1 base and J by 3 bases, 5 bases remained unmatched. This CDR3 comprises 16 residues. CDR3 DNA sequence: TGCAGCGTTGAAGGTGGGGACAGGGGGCCTACAGATACGCAGTATTTT. Translating gives CSVEGGDRGPTDTQYF.

V and J are TRBV6-2 or TRBV6-3 and TRBJ2-1, with D possibly being TRBD2 (5 bases). V lost 6 bases and J 4 bases, leaving 16 bases between the germline ends. CDR1 is MNHEY, CDR2 SVGEGT, per germline. The CDR3 has 15 amino acids. DNA for the CDR3: TGTGCCAGCAGCCGACGCATAACGGGGTACAATGAGCAGTTCTTC. Its translation: CASSRRITGYNEQFF.

The J gene is TRBJ1-5, the V gene TRBV10-3, with TRBD1 matching 8 bases. The CDR3 contains 16 residues. CDR1 and CDR2 from the germline V gene are ENHRY and SYGVKD. Trimming cost V 1 base and J 3 bases; bases outside gene matches: 5. The chain's CDR3 is CAISELGQVSNQPQHF. The CDR3 nucleotides read TGTGCCATCAGTGAGTTGGGACAGGTTTCCAATCAGCCCCAGCATTTT.